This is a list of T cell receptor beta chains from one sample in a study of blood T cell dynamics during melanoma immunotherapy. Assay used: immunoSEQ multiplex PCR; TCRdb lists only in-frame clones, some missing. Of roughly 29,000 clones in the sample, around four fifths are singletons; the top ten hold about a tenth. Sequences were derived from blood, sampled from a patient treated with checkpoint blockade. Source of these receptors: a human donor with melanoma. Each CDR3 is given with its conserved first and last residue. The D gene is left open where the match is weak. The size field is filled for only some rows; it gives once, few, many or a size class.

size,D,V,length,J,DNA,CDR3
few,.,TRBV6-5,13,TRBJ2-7,TGTGCCAGCAGCTACGACTACGCCTACGAGCAGTACTTC,CASSYDYAYEQYF
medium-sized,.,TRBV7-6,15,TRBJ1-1,TGTGCCAGCAGCTTAGCATCAGGAGGGAACACTGAAGCTTTCTTT,CASSLASGGNTEAFF
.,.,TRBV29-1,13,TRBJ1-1,TGCAGCGGGCAACAGGGTTCGAACACTGAAGCTTTCTTT,CSGQQGSNTEAFF
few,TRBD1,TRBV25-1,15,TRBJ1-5,TGTGCCAGCAGTGGGACAGGGCTGGGCAATCAGCCCCAGCATTTT,CASSGTGLGNQPQHF
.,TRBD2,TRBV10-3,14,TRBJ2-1,TGTGCCATCTCCCGGGCGGGGGAGATTAATGAGCAGTTCTTC,CAISRAGEINEQFF
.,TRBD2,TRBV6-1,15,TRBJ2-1,TGTGCCAGCAGTGACCTAGCGGGGGCGCTAAATGAGCAGTTCTTC,CASSDLAGALNEQFF
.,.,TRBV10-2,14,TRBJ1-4,TGCGCCAGCAGTGAGACAGGCAGGATTGAAAAACTGTTTTTT,CASSETGRIEKLFF
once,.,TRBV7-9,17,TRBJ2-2,TGTGCCAGCAGCTTAATTGAGGGGGGGCCGATTCCCGGGGAGCTGTTTTTT,CASSLIEGGPIPGELFF
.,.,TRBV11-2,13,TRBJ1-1,TGTGCCAGCAGCTTAGGCGACAGCACTGAAGCTTTCTTT,CASSLGDSTEAFF
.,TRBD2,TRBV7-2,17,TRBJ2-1,TGTGCCAGCAGCGCCACACCGGGACTAGCGGGATCTAAACTTAAGTTCTTC,CASSATPGLAGSKLKFF
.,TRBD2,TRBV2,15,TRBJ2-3,TGTGCCAGCATCTTGCTAGCGGGAGGTGAAGATACGCAGTATTTT,CASILLAGGEDTQYF
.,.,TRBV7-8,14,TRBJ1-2,TGTGCCAGCAGCCCGGGACGGACGACCTATGGCTACACCTTC,CASSPGRTTYGYTF
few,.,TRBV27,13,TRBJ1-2,TGTGCCAGCAGTTTCACCCCCCTCGACGGCTACACCTTC,CASSFTPLDGYTF
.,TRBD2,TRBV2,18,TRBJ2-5,TGTGCCAGCAGTGAAGCGCTGGGACTAGCGGGAGGGCTGGAGACCCAGTACTTC,CASSEALGLAGGLETQYF
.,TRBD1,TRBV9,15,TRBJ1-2,TGTGCCAGCAGCACAACCCAGGGACAGAGCTATGGCTACACCTTC,CASSTTQGQSYGYTF
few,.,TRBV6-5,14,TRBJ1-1,TGTGCCAGCAGGAGAGGACAGTTGAACACTGAAGCTTTCTTT,CASRRGQLNTEAFF
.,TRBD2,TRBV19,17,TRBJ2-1,TGTGCCAGTACTGCCCCTCCTTCCCAGGGAGGGAAGAATGAGCAGTTCTTC,CASTAPPSQGGKNEQFF
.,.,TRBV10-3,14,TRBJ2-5,TGTGCCATCAGGGGGGCTGGCAGCGCAGAGACCCAGTACTTC,CAIRGAGSAETQYF
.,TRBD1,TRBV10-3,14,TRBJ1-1,TGTGCCATCAGTCCCGGGACAGGGAACACTGAAGCTTTCTTT,CAISPGTGNTEAFF
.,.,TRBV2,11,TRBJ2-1,TGTGCCAGCAGTGCCTCATATGAGCAGTTCTTC,CASSASYEQFF
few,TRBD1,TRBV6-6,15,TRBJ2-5,TGTGCCAGCAGTTACCAAGGGACAGGGGGCGAGACCCAGTACTTC,CASSYQGTGGETQYF
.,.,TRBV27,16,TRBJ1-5,TGTGCCAGCAGTTTATCAGGGGCTGTCTCCAATCAGCCCCAGCATTTT,CASSLSGAVSNQPQHF
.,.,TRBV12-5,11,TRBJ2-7,TGTGCTAGTCGCCACTTTTACGAGCAGTACTTC,CASRHFYEQYF
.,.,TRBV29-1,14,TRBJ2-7,TGCAGCGTTGAAAATCCGACTGCCTCCTACGAGCAGTACTTC,CSVENPTASYEQYF
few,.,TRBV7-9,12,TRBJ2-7,TGTGCCAGCAGCTTTACTAGAAGCGAGCAGTACTTC,CASSFTRSEQYF
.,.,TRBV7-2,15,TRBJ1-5,TGTGCCAGCAGCTTAGGGGGTGTTCGCAATCAGCCCCAGCATTTT,CASSLGGVRNQPQHF
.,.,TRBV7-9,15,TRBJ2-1,TGTGCCAGCAGCTTAGAGGGGGGCCGGTACAATGAGCAGTTCTTC,CASSLEGGRYNEQFF
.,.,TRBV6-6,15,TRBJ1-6,TGTGCCAGCAGTTCCCGGGACTCCTATAATTCACCCCTCCACTTT,CASSSRDSYNSPLHF